The clone carrying this T cell receptor (beta chain) is medium-sized (0.01 to 0.1%) in the sample. Its antigen is currently unknown. There was relapse after autologous stem cell transplantation in every patient, and there was variation in brentuximab vedotin exposure. Best responses fell into complete response, partial response or progressive disease. TCRdb's table, derived via immunoSEQ multiplex PCR, lists solely in-frame clones and lacks some. The sample has thousands of clones; about 60% are singletons. With V trimmed by 7 bases and J by 3 bases, 7 bases remained unmatched. Germline CDR1 MDHEN, CDR2 SYDVKM. The CDR3 spans 14 residues. This sample was included in a study of PD-1 blockade in classical Hodgkin lymphoma. Study details: Once every 2 weeks, patients received intravenous nivolumab at 3 mg/kg.

Study results and caveats: At baseline, newly diagnosed patients reportedly showed less TCR diversity than healthy donors. Complete responders' diversity at baseline resembled that of newly diagnosed patients.

V usage is TRBV28 and J usage is TRBJ2-7; 9 positions match TRBD1. Material: peripheral blood mononuclear cells (PBMCs), obtained at baseline. The TCR originated in a human donor with classical Hodgkin lymphoma. In nucleotides, the CDR3 is TGTGCCAGCACCGCCGGGACAGGGCGCTACGAGCAGTACTTC. Amino acids: CASTAGTGRYEQYF. Variable domain in full (rest from reference TRBV28 and TRBJ2-7): DVKVTQSSRYLVKRTGEKVFLECVQDMDHENMFWYRQDPGLGLRLIYFSYDVKMKEKGDIPEGYSVSREKKERFSLILESASTNQTSMYLCASTAGTGRYEQYFGPGTRLTVT.